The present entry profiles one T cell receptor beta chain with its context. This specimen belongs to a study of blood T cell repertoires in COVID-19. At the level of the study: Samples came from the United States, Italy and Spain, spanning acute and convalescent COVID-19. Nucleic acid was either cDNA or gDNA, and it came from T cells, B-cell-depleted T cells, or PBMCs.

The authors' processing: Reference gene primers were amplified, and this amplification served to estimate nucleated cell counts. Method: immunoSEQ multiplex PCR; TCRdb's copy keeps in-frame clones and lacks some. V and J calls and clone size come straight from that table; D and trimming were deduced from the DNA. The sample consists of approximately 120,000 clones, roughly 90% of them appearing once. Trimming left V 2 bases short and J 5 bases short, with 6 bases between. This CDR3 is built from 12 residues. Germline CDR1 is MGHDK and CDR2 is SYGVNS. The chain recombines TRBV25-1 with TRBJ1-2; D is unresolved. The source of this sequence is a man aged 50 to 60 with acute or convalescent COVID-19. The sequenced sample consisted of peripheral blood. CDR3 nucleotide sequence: TGTGCCAGCAGTGAACAGGCATATGGCTACACCTTC. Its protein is CASSEQAYGYTF.